This T cell receptor beta chain is from a study of Ad26.COV2.S vaccination and SARS-CoV-2 variants. Study-wide background: In the COV1001 trial, the donor was in the Ad26.COV2.S arm. Recipients of Ad26.COV2.S got it intramuscularly, once or twice 56 days apart. Overall study findings and caveats: Quantification of TCR breadth and depth may have yielded underestimates of total T cell responses. Vaccine recipients surpassed placebo recipients in spike-specific TCR breadth.

Concerning this clone: Its antigen is not identified.

Looked up from germline, CDR1 is MNHEY and CDR2 is SVGAGI. The junction had 4 bases not matched to a gene; V was cut back by 6 bases and J by 1 base. The CDR3 is 14 amino acids. The treatment was: some 20 received Ad26.COV2.S at low or high dose, single or two shots; 5 received placebo; per-sample allocation not given. Day 63 after the first injection of vaccine or placebo was the sampling time. Some clones are missing from TCRdb's copy, which holds only in-frame ones; the method was immunoSEQ multiplex PCR. Of some 250,000 clones in the sample, over 75% are singletons; the top ten hold approximately 12%.

The sequencing used peripheral blood, collected in a trial of Ad26.COV2.S vaccine versus placebo. The chain recombines TRBV6-5 with TRBJ1-1, with 8 bases aligning to TRBD1. The clonotype was recovered from a person between 18 and 60 years old who received the Ad26.COV2.S COVID-19 vaccine or a placebo. The CDR3 DNA follows: TGTGCCAGCAGCCGACAGGGGAGGAACACTGAAGCTTTCTTT. Amino acid sequence: CASSRQGRNTEAFF.